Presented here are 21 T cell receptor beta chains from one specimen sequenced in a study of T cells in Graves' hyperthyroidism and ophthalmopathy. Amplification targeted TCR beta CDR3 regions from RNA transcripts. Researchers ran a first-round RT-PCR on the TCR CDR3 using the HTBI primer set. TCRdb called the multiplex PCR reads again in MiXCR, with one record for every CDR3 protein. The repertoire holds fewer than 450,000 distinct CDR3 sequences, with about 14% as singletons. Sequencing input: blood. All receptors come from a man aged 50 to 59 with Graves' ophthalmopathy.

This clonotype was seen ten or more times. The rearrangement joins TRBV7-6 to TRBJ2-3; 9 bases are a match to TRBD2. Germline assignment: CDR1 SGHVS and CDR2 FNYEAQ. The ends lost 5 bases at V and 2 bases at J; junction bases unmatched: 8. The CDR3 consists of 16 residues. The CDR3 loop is CASSPTLAGDTDTQYF. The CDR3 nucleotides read TGTGCCAGCAGCCCCACATTAGCGGGAGACACAGATACGCAGTATTTT.

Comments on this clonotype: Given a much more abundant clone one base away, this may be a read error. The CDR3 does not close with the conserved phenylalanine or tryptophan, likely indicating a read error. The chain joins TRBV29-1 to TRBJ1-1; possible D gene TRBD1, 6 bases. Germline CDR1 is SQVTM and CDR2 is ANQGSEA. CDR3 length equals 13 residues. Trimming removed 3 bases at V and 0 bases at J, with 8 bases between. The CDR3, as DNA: TGCAGCGTTGAGGACAGATTGAACACTGAAGCTTTCTGT. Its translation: CSVEDRLNTEAFC.

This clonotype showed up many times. CDR3 protein: CASSLDKAGGELFF. The CDR3 DNA reads as TGCGCCAGCAGCTTGGATAAGGCGGGCGGGGAGCTGTTTTTT. The genes are TRBV5-1 and TRBJ2-2; tentatively, D is TRBD2 (5 bases). The V and J ends lost 0 bases and 7 bases respectively, with 10 bases between them. Germline loops: CDR1 SGHRS, CDR2 YFSETQ. This CDR3 is 14 amino acids long.

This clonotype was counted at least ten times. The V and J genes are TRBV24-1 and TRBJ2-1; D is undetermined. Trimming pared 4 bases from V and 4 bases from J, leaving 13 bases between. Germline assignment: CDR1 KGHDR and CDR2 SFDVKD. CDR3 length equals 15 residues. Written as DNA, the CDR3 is TGTGCCACCAGTGACCCCCTCAGGCTTTACAATGAGCAGTTCTTC. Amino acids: CATSDPLRLYNEQFF.

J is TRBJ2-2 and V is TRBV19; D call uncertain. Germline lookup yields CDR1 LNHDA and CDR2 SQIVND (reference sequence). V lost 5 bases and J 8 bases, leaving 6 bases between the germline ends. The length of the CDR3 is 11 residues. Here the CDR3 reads CASSPAGELFF. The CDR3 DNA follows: TGTGCCAGTAGTCCGGCGGGGGAGCTGTTTTTT.

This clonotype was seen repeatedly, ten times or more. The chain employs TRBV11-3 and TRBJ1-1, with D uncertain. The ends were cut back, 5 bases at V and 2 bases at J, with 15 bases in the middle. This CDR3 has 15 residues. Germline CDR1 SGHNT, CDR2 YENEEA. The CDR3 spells CASSPALTANTEAFF. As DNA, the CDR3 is TGTGCCAGCAGCCCCGCCCTAACAGCAAACACTGAAGCTTTCTTT.

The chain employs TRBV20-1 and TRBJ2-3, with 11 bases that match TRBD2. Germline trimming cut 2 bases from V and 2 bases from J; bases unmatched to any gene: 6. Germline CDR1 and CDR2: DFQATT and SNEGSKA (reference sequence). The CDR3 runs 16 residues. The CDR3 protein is CSARLLGLAATDTQYF. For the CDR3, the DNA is TGCAGTGCTAGACTATTGGGACTAGCGGCCACAGATACGCAGTATTTT.

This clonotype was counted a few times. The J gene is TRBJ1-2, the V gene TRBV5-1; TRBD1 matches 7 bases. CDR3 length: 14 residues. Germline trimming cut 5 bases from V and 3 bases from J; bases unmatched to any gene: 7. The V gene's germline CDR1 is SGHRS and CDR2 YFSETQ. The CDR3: CASSPTGNDYGYTF. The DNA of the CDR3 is TGCGCCAGCAGTCCGACAGGGAATGACTATGGCTACACCTTC.

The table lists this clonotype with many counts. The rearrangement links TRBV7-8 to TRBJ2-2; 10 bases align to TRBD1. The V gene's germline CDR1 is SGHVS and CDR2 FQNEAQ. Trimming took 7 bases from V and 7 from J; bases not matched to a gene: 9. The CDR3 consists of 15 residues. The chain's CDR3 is CASNTGQGLIGELFF. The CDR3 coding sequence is TGTGCCAGCAACACGGGACAGGGGTTGATCGGGGAGCTGTTTTTT.

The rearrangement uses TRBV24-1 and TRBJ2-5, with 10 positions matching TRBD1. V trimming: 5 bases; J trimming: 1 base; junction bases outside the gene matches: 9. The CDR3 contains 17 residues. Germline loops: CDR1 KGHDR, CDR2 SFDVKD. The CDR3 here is CATSGPPWDRGQETQYF. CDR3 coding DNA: TGTGCCACCAGTGGACCACCTTGGGACAGGGGCCAAGAGACCCAGTACTTC.

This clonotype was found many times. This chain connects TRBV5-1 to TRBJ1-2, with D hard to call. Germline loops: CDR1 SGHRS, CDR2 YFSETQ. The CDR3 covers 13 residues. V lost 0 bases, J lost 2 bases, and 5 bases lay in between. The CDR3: CASSLEENYGYTF. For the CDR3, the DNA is TGCGCCAGCAGCTTGGAGGAGAACTATGGCTACACCTTC.

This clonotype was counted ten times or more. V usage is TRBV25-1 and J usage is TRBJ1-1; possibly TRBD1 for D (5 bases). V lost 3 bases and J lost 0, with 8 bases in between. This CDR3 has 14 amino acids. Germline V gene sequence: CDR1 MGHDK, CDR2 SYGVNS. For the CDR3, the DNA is TGTGCCAGCAGTGAGGGGCAGGTGAACACTGAAGCTTTCTTT. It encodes CASSEGQVNTEAFF. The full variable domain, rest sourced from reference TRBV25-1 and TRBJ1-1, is EADIYQTPRYLVIGTGKKITLECSQTMGHDKMYWYQQDPGMELHLIHYSYGVNSTEKGDLSSESTVSRIRTEHFPLTLESARPSHTSQYLCASSEGQVNTEAFFGQGTRLTVV.

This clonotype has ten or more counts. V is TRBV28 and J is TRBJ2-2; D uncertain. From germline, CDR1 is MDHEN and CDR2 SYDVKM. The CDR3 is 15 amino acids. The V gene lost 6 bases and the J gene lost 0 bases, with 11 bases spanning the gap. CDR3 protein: CASSGLFTNTGELFF. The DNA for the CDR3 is TGTGCCAGCAGCGGGCTTTTTACGAACACCGGGGAGCTGTTTTTT.

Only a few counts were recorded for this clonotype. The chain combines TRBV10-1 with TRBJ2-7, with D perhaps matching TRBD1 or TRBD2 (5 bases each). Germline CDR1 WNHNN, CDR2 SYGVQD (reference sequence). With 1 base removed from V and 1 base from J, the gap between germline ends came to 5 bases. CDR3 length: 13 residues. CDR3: CASSEWGSYEQYF. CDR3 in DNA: TGCGCCAGCAGTGAGTGGGGGTCCTACGAGCAGTACTTC.

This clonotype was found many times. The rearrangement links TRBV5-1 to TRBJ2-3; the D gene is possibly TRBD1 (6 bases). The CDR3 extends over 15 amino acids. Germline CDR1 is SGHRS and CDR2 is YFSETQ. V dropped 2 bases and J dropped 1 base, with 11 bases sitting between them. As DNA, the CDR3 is TGCGCCAGCAGCTTCTGGACAGAGCGCACAGATACGCAGTATTTT. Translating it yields CASSFWTERTDTQYF.

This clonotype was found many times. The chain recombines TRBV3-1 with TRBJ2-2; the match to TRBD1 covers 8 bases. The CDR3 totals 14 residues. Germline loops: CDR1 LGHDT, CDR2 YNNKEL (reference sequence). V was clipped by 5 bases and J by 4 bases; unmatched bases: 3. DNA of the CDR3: TGTGCCAGCAGCTACACAGGGGGCACCGGGGAGCTGTTTTTT. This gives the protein CASSYTGGTGELFF.

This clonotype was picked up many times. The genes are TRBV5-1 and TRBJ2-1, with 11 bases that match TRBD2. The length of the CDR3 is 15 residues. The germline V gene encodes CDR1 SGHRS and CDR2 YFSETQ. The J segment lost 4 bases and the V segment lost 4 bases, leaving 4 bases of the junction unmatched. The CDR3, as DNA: TGCGCCAGCAGCCCCGGACTAGCGGGTTACAATGAGCAGTTCTTC. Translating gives CASSPGLAGYNEQFF.

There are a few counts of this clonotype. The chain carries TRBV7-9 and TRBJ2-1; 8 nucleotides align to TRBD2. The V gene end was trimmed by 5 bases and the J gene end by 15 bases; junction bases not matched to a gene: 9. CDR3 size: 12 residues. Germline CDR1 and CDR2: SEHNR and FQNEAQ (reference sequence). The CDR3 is CASSQVAGWWFF. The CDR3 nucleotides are TGTGCCAGCAGCCAGGTAGCGGGATGGTGGTTCTTC.

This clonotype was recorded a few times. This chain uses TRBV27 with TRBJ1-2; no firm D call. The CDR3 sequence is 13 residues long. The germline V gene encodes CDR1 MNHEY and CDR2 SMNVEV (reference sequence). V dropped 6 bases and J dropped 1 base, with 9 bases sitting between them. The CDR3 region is CASRKGINYGYTF. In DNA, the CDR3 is TGTGCCAGCAGAAAGGGCATTAACTATGGCTACACCTTC.

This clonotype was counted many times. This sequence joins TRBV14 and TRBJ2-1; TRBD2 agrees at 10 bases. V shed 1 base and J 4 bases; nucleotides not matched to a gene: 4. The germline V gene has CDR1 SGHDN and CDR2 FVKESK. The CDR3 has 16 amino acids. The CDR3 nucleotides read TGTGCCAGCAGCCAAGTTCGGACTAGCGGTTACAATGAGCAGTTCTTC. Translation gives CASSQVRTSGYNEQFF.

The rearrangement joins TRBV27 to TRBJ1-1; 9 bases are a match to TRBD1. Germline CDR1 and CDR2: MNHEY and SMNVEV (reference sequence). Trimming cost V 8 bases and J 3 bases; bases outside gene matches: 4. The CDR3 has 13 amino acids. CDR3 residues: CASYRGRHTEAFF. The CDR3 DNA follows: TGTGCCAGCTACAGGGGGCGACACACTGAAGCTTTCTTT.